The 8 T cell receptor beta chains presented below share a single source sample, sequenced in a study of CD8 T cells in Susac syndrome. Reverse transcription of roughly 0.5 to 1 ug RNA was carried out with random hexamers. MiXCR was run by TCRdb on the immunoSEQ multiplex PCR reads, yielding one entry per CDR3 protein. The sample lists about 200,000 distinct CDR3 sequences, almost 96% seen once, with 0.093% in the top ten. Sequenced sample: CD4+ T cells from PBMCs. These receptor sequences come from a human donor with multiple sclerosis.

The chain combines TRBV3-1 with TRBJ1-1, with D maybe TRBD1 (5 bases). Trimming left V 0 bases short and J 3 bases short, with 14 bases between. Germline CDR1 and CDR2: LGHDT and YNNKEL (reference sequence). The CDR3 runs 16 residues. The chain's CDR3 is CASSQDARGRDTEAFF. For the CDR3, the DNA is TGTGCCAGCAGCCAAGATGCGAGGGGAAGGGACACTGAAGCTTTCTTT.

J is TRBJ2-7 and V is TRBV20-1; no clear D gene. Deletions cut 3 bases from V and 0 bases from J, with 12 bases between. CDR3 length: 14 amino acids. Germline V lookup: CDR1 DFQATT, CDR2 SNEGSKA (reference sequence). The CDR3 sequence is CSASGRSSSYEQYF. Here the CDR3 DNA reads TGCAGTGCTAGTGGACGTTCGAGCTCCTACGAGCAGTACTTC.

This clonotype was seen just once. The V and J genes are TRBV12-3 or TRBV12-4 and TRBJ1-5, with a tentative D call TRBD1 (6 bases). This CDR3 has 13 amino acids. Trimming cost V 8 bases and J 10 bases, with 18 bases left between them. Here the CDR3 reads CASGGDTVYPQHF. CDR3 in DNA: TGTGCCAGCGGGGGGGACACGGTCTATCCCCAGCATTTT.

V and J are TRBV11-2 and TRBJ2-1, with 8 bases lining up with TRBD2. In germline, CDR1 is SGHAT, CDR2 FQNNGV. The CDR3 loop spans 15 amino acids. The J segment lost 5 bases and the V segment lost 5 bases, leaving 8 bases of the junction unmatched. Here the CDR3 DNA reads TGTGCCAGCAGCAGGGGCGGGGGGAACCACAATGAGCAGTTCTTC. Protein product: CASSRGGGNHNEQFF.

The V and J genes are TRBV7-9 and TRBJ2-3, with TRBD2 matching 9 bases. V dropped 5 bases and J dropped 2; count of bases not matched to a gene: 8. Looked up from germline, CDR1 is SEHNR and CDR2 is FQNEAQ (reference sequence). The CDR3 loop spans 16 amino acids. CDR3 amino acids: CASSQPSSGVTDTQYF. CDR3 bases: TGTGCCAGCAGCCAGCCCTCTAGCGGGGTCACAGATACGCAGTATTTT.

V is TRBV11-1 and J is TRBJ2-1, with a possible D match to TRBD1 (5 bases). V was cut by 6 bases and J by 2 bases, with 14 bases left in between. Germline V gene lookup returns CDR1 SGHAT and CDR2 FQDESV (reference sequence). The length of the CDR3 is 15 residues. CDR3 residues: CASRALGEPYNEQFF. The CDR3 coding sequence is TGTGCCAGCAGGGCCCTAGGGGAACCCTACAATGAGCAGTTCTTC.

The chain recombines TRBV9 with TRBJ2-5; the D call may be TRBD1 or TRBD2 (5 bases each). V was clipped by 7 bases and J by 4 bases, with 14 bases between them. Per the germline V gene, CDR1 is SGDLS and CDR2 is YYNGEE. The CDR3 covers 13 residues. Written as DNA, the CDR3 is TGTGCCAGCTCATACGGGGCCGGAGAGACCCAGTACTTC. Translated: CASSYGAGETQYF.

The rearrangement links TRBV29-1 to TRBJ2-1; 8 bases fit TRBD1. CDR1 SQVTM and CDR2 ANQGSEA come from the germline V gene. The ends lost 7 bases at V and 4 bases at J; junction bases unmatched: 6. The CDR3 covers 13 residues. The CDR3 region has the DNA TGCAGCGCTGACCGGGACAGGTACAATGAGCAGTTCTTC. Residues: CSADRDRYNEQFF.